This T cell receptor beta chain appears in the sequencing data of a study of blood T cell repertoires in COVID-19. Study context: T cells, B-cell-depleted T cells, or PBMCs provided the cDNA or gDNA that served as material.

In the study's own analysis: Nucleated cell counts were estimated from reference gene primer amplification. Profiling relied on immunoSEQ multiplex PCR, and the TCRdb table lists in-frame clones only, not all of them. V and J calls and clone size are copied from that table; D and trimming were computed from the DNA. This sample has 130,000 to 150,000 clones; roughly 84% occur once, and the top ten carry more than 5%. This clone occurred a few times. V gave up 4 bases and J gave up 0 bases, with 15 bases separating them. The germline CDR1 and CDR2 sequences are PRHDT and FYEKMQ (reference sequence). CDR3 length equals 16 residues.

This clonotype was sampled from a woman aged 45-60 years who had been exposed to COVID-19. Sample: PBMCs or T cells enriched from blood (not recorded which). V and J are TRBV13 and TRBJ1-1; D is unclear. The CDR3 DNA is TGTGCCAGCAGCTCGAAAGACGGCGGAATGAACACTGAAGCTTTCTTT. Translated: CASSSKDGGMNTEAFF.